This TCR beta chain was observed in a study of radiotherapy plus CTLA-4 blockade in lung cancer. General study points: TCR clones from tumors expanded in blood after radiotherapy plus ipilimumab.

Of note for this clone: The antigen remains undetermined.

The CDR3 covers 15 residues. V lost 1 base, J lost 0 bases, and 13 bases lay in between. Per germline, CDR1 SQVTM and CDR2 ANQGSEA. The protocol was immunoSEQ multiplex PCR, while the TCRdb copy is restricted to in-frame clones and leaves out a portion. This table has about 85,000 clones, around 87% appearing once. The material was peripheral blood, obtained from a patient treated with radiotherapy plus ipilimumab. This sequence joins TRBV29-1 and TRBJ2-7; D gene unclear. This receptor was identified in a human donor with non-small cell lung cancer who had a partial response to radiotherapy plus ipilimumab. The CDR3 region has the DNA TGCAGCGTTGAAGGTGTGGCAGGTCACTCCTACGAGCAGTACTTC. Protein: CSVEGVAGHSYEQYF.